This T cell receptor beta chain came from a study of blood T cell repertoires in COVID-19. Study-level background: Spain, Italy and the United States supplied samples that represented acute and convalescent COVID-19. Nucleic acid was either cDNA or gDNA, and it came from T cells, B-cell-depleted T cells, or PBMCs.

Original methodology: Nucleated cell counts were estimated from reference gene primer amplification. The assay was immunoSEQ multiplex PCR, and TCRdb's table has in-frame clones only and misses some. That table is the source of V, J and clone size, and D and trimming were worked out from the DNA. The sample yields approximately 90,000 clones, 60% to 85% seen once. Input material: peripheral blood. The receptor was derived from a human donor in a cohort sampled during active COVID-19.

CDR3 protein: CAWSAPGTSVHEQFF. The DNA of the CDR3 is TGTGCCTGGAGTGCCCCCGGGACTAGCGTTCATGAGCAGTTCTTC. V usage is TRBV30 and J usage is TRBJ2-1; 10 nucleotides align to TRBD2. Germline lookup yields CDR1 GTSNPN and CDR2 SVGIG (reference sequence). V lost 1 base to trimming and J lost 8 bases; unmatched junction nucleotides: 8. The CDR3 loop spans 15 amino acids.